The TCR beta chain described here comes from a study of post-analysis software for immune sequencing data (dated by TCRdb to about 2015). With respect to the entire study: Disease courses on record covered relapsing-remitting, secondary progressive and progressive-relapsing multiple sclerosis, though some patients had no subtype annotation. Patient repertoires were compared against ten to twelve previously published healthy control repertoires from donors aged about 6 to 28 years. A subset of samples was prepared in parallel using single-end sample barcoding, then pooled and co-amplified after Illumina adapter ligation. What the authors observed across the whole study: Patients showed significantly higher frequencies than controls for five TRBV segments, among them TRBV5-6, TRBV5-1 and TRBV20-1. Normalized Chao1 diversity was significantly lower in multiple sclerosis patients than controls, suggesting substantial peripheral T-cell clonal expansion. Strong co-clustering of samples prepared in the same batch was shown by direct clustering with F measure, prompting a batch-effect correction. The control group was slightly older than the multiple sclerosis patient group.

From a lookup of the germline V gene (reference sequence), CDR1 and CDR2 are LNHNV and YYDKDF. The CDR3 goes from the cysteine to the phenylalanine over 13 residues. Left in the record is the CDR3 DNA by itself, 39 bases read in frame from the first base. Cut back by 0 bases and 1 base, the V and J ends lie 3 bases apart. To demonstrate the VDJtools post-analysis software, the study profiled TCR beta repertoires from the peripheral blood of about a dozen young patients with multiple sclerosis. The multiple sclerosis patients were children and adolescents between roughly 6 and 17 years of age. Receptors were amplified or captured by PCR. Instrument on record: Illumina HiSeq 2500. To reduce PCR and sequencing biases, unique molecular identifiers were built into the TCR beta cDNA libraries. Per 1 to 10 million input T cells, approximately 500,000 cDNA molecules were obtained, such that each molecule approximated one T cell. The patient libraries were prepared and sequenced using the same protocol as the earlier healthy control dataset. Within a given batch, samples were prepared together, multiplexed and sequenced on the same HiSeq lane. The authors' pipeline ran thus. Raw barcoded reads were processed with MIGEC, discarding single-read molecular identifier groups before consensus assembly and CDR3 extraction. Clonotype tables were post-analysed with VDJtools, and diversity was normalized by down-sampling all datasets to the smallest sample size. Repertoire overlap clustering matched CDR3 amino acid but not nucleotide sequences to correct batch-related cross-sample contamination. TCRdb itself trimmed the public reads at Q25 with fastp, ran MiXCR and retained productive beta chains. CDR3 protein duplicates are merged, each entry listing the most common genes and DNA. TCRdb's processing, not the authors' own work, is the source of the V and J calls. A total of about 540,000 distinct CDR3 sequences appear in this sample, 30% to 40% of them only once. The ten largest clones add up to around 5.9% of the sample.

A remark on this clonotype: Its target antigen remains unknown. No base quality values were provided; no much bigger clone lies one nucleotide off.

This sequence originates from a girl aged 2-17 years with multiple sclerosis. The chain joins TRBV15 to TRBJ1-1; confidence is insufficient to name the D gene. Sequencing input: blood. The base sequence is TGTGCCACCAGCAGAGAGAAGAACACTGAAGCTTTCTTT. Its protein reads: CATSREKNTEAFF.